This T cell receptor (beta chain) came from a study of T cell repertoires in cytomegalovirus infection. Study context: A matching HLA type, together with CMV infection, was signaled by public TCR beta signatures.

MiXCR, applied by TCRdb to the reads, yields one record per CDR3 protein. The profile shows some 700,000 distinct CDR3 sequences, about a third of them singletons. In this sample, this clonotype turned up a few times. What it binds is not known. Study findings and constraints: Dominating the ex vivo response were HLA-C-restricted CMV-specific TCR beta clonotypes. Based on cumulative public TCR beta family frequency, carriers of CMV plus the relevant HLA were identified.

The J segment lost 1 base and the V segment lost 4 bases, leaving 14 bases of the junction unmatched. Germline V lookup: CDR1 SGHVS, CDR2 FQNEAQ. This CDR3 region has 18 residues. This receptor was identified in a human donor in good health (CMV status not recorded). Some clones in this sample may be carry-over from other donors' samples. Specimen: PBMCs. The chain uses TRBV7-8 and TRBJ2-3; 7 nucleotides agree with TRBD1. The CDR3 nucleotides read TGTGCCAGCAGCTCCCCCCCCAGCTGGGACAGAGGCACAGATACGCAGTATTTT. Translating gives CASSSPPSWDRGTDTQYF.